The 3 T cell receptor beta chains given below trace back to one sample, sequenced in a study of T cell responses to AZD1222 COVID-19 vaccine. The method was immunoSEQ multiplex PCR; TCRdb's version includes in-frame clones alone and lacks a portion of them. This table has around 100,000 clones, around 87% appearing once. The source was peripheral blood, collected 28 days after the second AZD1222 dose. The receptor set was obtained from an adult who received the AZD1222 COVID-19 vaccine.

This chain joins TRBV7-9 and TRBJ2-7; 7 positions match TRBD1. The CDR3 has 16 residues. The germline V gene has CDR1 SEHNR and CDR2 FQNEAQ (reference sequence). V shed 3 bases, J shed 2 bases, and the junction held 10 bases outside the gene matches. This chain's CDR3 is CASSFGKDRETYEQYF. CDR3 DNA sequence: TGTGCCAGCAGCTTCGGAAAAGACAGGGAGACCTACGAGCAGTACTTC.

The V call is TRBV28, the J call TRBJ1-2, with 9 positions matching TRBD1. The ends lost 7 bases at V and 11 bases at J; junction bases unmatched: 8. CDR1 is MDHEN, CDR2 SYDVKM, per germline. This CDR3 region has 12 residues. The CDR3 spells CASTWDRVTYTF. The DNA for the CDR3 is TGTGCCAGCACCTGGGACAGGGTGACTTACACCTTC.

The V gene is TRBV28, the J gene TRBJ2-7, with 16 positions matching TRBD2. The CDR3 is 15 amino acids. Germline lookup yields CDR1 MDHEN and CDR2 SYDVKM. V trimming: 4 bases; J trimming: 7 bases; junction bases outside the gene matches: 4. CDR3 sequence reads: CASSSPGLAGGEQYF. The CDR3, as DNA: TGTGCCAGCAGTTCACCGGGACTAGCGGGAGGGGAGCAGTACTTC.